A selection of T cell receptor beta chains follows, all from one sample in a study of shared clonotypes between healthy human individuals. Generated by immunoSEQ multiplex PCR, the TCRdb table keeps only in-frame clones and is missing some. Among roughly 810,000 clones listed, approximately 97% were seen once. The material sequenced was naive CD8+ T cells sorted from blood. The receptors derive from a man between 25 and 39 years old in good health. The CDR3 runs from the conserved cysteine through the conserved F or W. Fields, in order: clone size, J gene, D gene, CDR3 length, V gene, CDR3 DNA, CDR3 protein. A D gene is named only where the DNA matches it firmly. A row's size may be missing; if present it is once, few, many or a size class.

abundance: NA; j_gene: TRBJ2-1; d_gene: NA; len: 13; v_gene: TRBV29-1; CDR3nt: TGCAGCGTTGAGGCAGGGAACTCCAATGAGCAGTTCTTC; CDR3aa: CSVEAGNSNEQFF
abundance: NA; j_gene: TRBJ2-5; d_gene: NA; len: 14; v_gene: TRBV6-5; CDR3nt: TGTGCCAGCAGTTACGAAGGTTACCCAGAGACCCAGTACTTC; CDR3aa: CASSYEGYPETQYF
abundance: NA; j_gene: TRBJ2-7; d_gene: TRBD2; len: 15; v_gene: TRBV7-2; CDR3nt: TGTGCCAGCAGCTACCTAGCGGGGGGATCCTACGAGCAGTACTTC; CDR3aa: CASSYLAGGSYEQYF
abundance: NA; j_gene: TRBJ1-5; d_gene: TRBD1; len: 15; v_gene: TRBV4-3; CDR3nt: TGCGCCAGCAGCCAAGTATGGCAGGGGGGTCAGCCCCAGCATTTT; CDR3aa: CASSQVWQGGQPQHF
abundance: NA; j_gene: TRBJ2-1; d_gene: NA; len: 13; v_gene: TRBV10-2; CDR3nt: TGCGCCAGCAGAACGGGATCTGGTAATGAGCAGTTCTTC; CDR3aa: CASRTGSGNEQFF
abundance: NA; j_gene: TRBJ2-3; d_gene: NA; len: 15; v_gene: TRBV5-1; CDR3nt: TGCGCCAGCAGCTTGTCGCAAACTAGCACAGATACGCAGTATTTT; CDR3aa: CASSLSQTSTDTQYF
abundance: NA; j_gene: TRBJ1-1; d_gene: TRBD1; len: 14; v_gene: TRBV19; CDR3nt: TGTGCCACCCGATTGACAGGGGGAGTAGCTGAAGCTTTCTTT; CDR3aa: CATRLTGGVAEAFF
abundance: NA; j_gene: TRBJ2-1; d_gene: NA; len: 16; v_gene: TRBV11-2; CDR3nt: TGTGCCAGCAGCTTAGATTTATGGCAGGGAGGAAATGAGCAGTTCTTC; CDR3aa: CASSLDLWQGGNEQFF
abundance: NA; j_gene: TRBJ2-1; d_gene: TRBD1; len: 14; v_gene: TRBV27; CDR3nt: TGTGCCAGCAGTTGGGGACAGGGCGCCCAGAGGCAGTTCTTC; CDR3aa: CASSWGQGAQRQFF
abundance: few; j_gene: TRBJ1-1; d_gene: NA; len: 14; v_gene: TRBV15; CDR3nt: TGTGCCACCAGCAGAGAGGACGGGAACACTGAAGCTTTCTTT; CDR3aa: CATSREDGNTEAFF
abundance: NA; j_gene: TRBJ2-1; d_gene: TRBD2; len: 18; v_gene: TRBV27; CDR3nt: TGTGCCAGCAGTTTATCGGGAGGGAGTCGCGTACCTTTCAATGAGCAGTTCTTC; CDR3aa: CASSLSGGSRVPFNEQFF
abundance: few; j_gene: TRBJ1-5; d_gene: NA; len: 15; v_gene: TRBV27; CDR3nt: TGTGCCAGCAGTTTATTGGCAGATAGCAATCAGCCCCAGCATTTT; CDR3aa: CASSLLADSNQPQHF
abundance: once; j_gene: TRBJ2-3; d_gene: NA; len: 12; v_gene: TRBV18; CDR3nt: TGTGCCAGCTCACCAACCCCAGATACGCAGTATTTT; CDR3aa: CASSPTPDTQYF
abundance: NA; j_gene: TRBJ1-2; d_gene: NA; len: 14; v_gene: TRBV29-1; CDR3nt: TGCAGCGTTGAAGCGGGGTCGGTGAACTATGGCTACACCTTC; CDR3aa: CSVEAGSVNYGYTF
abundance: NA; j_gene: TRBJ1-1; d_gene: NA; len: 13; v_gene: TRBV5-6; CDR3nt: TGTGCCAGCAGCTTGAAGGGGAACACTGAAGCTTTCTTT; CDR3aa: CASSLKGNTEAFF
abundance: NA; j_gene: TRBJ1-1; d_gene: NA; len: 14; v_gene: TRBV27; CDR3nt: TGTGCCAGCAGTTTAAACGACAGGAACACTGAAGCTTTCTTT; CDR3aa: CASSLNDRNTEAFF
abundance: NA; j_gene: TRBJ2-1; d_gene: NA; len: 13; v_gene: TRBV9; CDR3nt: TGTGCCAGCGGGAGTCCTCGGTACAATGAGCAGTTCTTC; CDR3aa: CASGSPRYNEQFF
abundance: NA; j_gene: TRBJ2-1; d_gene: NA; len: 15; v_gene: TRBV7-9; CDR3nt: TGTGCCAGCAGCTTCGCGGAGGTGGGGTACAATGAGCAGTTCTTC; CDR3aa: CASSFAEVGYNEQFF
abundance: NA; j_gene: TRBJ2-1; d_gene: TRBD2; len: 14; v_gene: TRBV27; CDR3nt: TGTGCCAGCAGTTTGTCTAGCGGGACGAATGAGCAGTTCTTC; CDR3aa: CASSLSSGTNEQFF
abundance: NA; j_gene: TRBJ1-3; d_gene: NA; len: 14; v_gene: TRBV28; CDR3nt: TGTGCCAGCAGTTATACCGGGCCAGCTTCAACCATATATTTT; CDR3aa: CASSYTGPASTIYF
abundance: NA; j_gene: TRBJ2-7; d_gene: TRBD2; len: 13; v_gene: TRBV7-9; CDR3nt: TGTGCCAGCAGAGACACAAAAGCGGGAGCCCCCTACTTC; CDR3aa: CASRDTKAGAPYF
abundance: NA; j_gene: TRBJ2-7; d_gene: TRBD2; len: 16; v_gene: TRBV10-3; CDR3nt: TGTGCCATCAGTGAGGCCACTAGCGGGAGGGCCATCGAGCAGTACTTC; CDR3aa: CAISEATSGRAIEQYF
abundance: once; j_gene: TRBJ1-5; d_gene: NA; len: 15; v_gene: TRBV19; CDR3nt: TGTGCCAGTAGATGGGGGAGCCGTAGCAATCAGCCCCAGCATTTT; CDR3aa: CASRWGSRSNQPQHF
abundance: once; j_gene: TRBJ2-1; d_gene: TRBD2; len: 16; v_gene: TRBV5-5; CDR3nt: TGTGCCAGCAGCGCCACACTAGCGGAGATCTACAATGAGCAGTTCTTC; CDR3aa: CASSATLAEIYNEQFF
abundance: NA; j_gene: TRBJ2-1; d_gene: TRBD2; len: 17; v_gene: TRBV7-6; CDR3nt: TGTGCCAGCAGCCGAAGACTGTCTAGCGGGACCTACAATGAGCAGTTCTTC; CDR3aa: CASSRRLSSGTYNEQFF
abundance: NA; j_gene: TRBJ1-1; d_gene: NA; len: 14; v_gene: TRBV25-1; CDR3nt: TGTGCCAGCAGTGAAGAACAGGGAGGAACTGAAGCTTTCTTT; CDR3aa: CASSEEQGGTEAFF
abundance: NA; j_gene: TRBJ2-7; d_gene: TRBD2; len: 18; v_gene: TRBV4-2; CDR3nt: TGTGCCAGCACCGCGACTAGCGGGAGTACCCAAGGTGTCGGCGAGCAGTACTTC; CDR3aa: CASTATSGSTQGVGEQYF
abundance: NA; j_gene: TRBJ2-1; d_gene: TRBD2; len: 19; v_gene: TRBV27; CDR3nt: TGTGCCAGCATCTCAATGGGACTAGCAGGATCAGGGAAGTACAATGAGCAGTTCTTC; CDR3aa: CASISMGLAGSGKYNEQFF
abundance: NA; j_gene: TRBJ2-2; d_gene: NA; len: 12; v_gene: TRBV30; CDR3nt: TGTGCCTATACAGAGAACACCGGGGAGCTGTTTTTT; CDR3aa: CAYTENTGELFF
abundance: once; j_gene: TRBJ2-7; d_gene: NA; len: 14; v_gene: TRBV7-9; CDR3nt: TGTGCCAGCAGCTTATCGTTGGGCCCCTACGAGCAGTACTTC; CDR3aa: CASSLSLGPYEQYF
abundance: NA; j_gene: TRBJ1-1; d_gene: NA; len: 15; v_gene: TRBV4-1; CDR3nt: TGCGCCAGCAGCCAAGACGAAAACGTGAACACTGAAGCTTTCTTT; CDR3aa: CASSQDENVNTEAFF
abundance: NA; j_gene: TRBJ1-2; d_gene: TRBD1; len: 12; v_gene: TRBV2; CDR3nt: TGTGCCAGCAGGGGGACAGTCTATGGCTACACCTTC; CDR3aa: CASRGTVYGYTF